Listed below are T cell receptor beta chains from one sample, sequenced in a study of cytomegalovirus exposure and HLA in healthy donors. Generated by immunoSEQ multiplex PCR, the TCRdb table keeps only in-frame clones and is missing some. Altogether around 50,000 clones are present, approximately 93% being singletons, with the ten largest covering around 5.5%. The sequencing input was PBMCs. The receptors shown here come from a woman under 30 in good health and CMV-seronegative. Each CDR3 is given without its conserved first and last residue. The order of the fields is J gene, V gene, CDR3 protein.

J: TRBJ2-2; V: TRBV5-1; CDR3: ASSLVSGTGELF
J: TRBJ1-5; V: TRBV7-8; CDR3: ASSPDSNQPQH
J: TRBJ2-5; V: TRBV27; CDR3: ASSLRGVETQY
J: TRBJ1-1; V: TRBV7-9; CDR3: ASLEQVNTEAF
J: TRBJ2-1; V: TRBV7-2; CDR3: ASSLAQGYFNEQF
J: TRBJ2-1; V: TRBV7-9; CDR3: ASSFSGGEQF
J: TRBJ2-3; V: TRBV6-4; CDR3: ASSLDVDGTDTQY
J: TRBJ2-5; V: TRBV27; CDR3: ASSFKRLQETQY
J: TRBJ1-2; V: TRBV11-3; CDR3: ASSSAGQGTYGYT
J: TRBJ1-1; V: TRBV27; CDR3: ASWGQGRDTEAF
J: TRBJ1-1; V: TRBV7-2; CDR3: ASSLGWNTEAF
J: TRBJ1-2; V: TRBV15; CDR3: ATSRDRRTNYGYT
J: TRBJ1-1; V: TRBV19; CDR3: ASSSVNTEAF
J: TRBJ1-5; V: TRBV19; CDR3: ASDSGRVGQPQH
J: TRBJ2-5; V: TRBV4-2; CDR3: ASSQDLSVPETQY
J: TRBJ2-5; V: TRBV29-1; CDR3: SVDPTAETQY
J: TRBJ1-1; V: TRBV9; CDR3: ASSVGTGLLNTEAF
J: TRBJ2-3; V: TRBV2; CDR3: ASNPFLAGGLTDTQY